What follows describes a single T cell receptor beta chain. Clones were sequenced by immunoSEQ multiplex PCR, and TCRdb holds only the in-frame ones, with some missing. The sample consists of more than 70,000 clones, 91% of them appearing once. The sample is drawn from a study of T cell changes during pregnancy in multiple sclerosis. This CDR3 is 12 amino acids long. The V end lost 2 bases, the J end lost 7 bases, and 9 bases lay between the germline ends. Germline V gene lookup returns CDR1 GTSNPN and CDR2 SVGIG (reference sequence). J is TRBJ1-3 and V is TRBV30; tentatively, D is TRBD1 (5 bases). The source is a female donor in good health, enrolled as a control in a pregnancy study. The source material was peripheral blood, sampled after pregnancy. CDR3 DNA sequence: TGTGCCTGGAGTCGACAGCCCAACACCATATATTTT. Amino acid sequence: CAWSRQPNTIYF.